This T cell receptor beta chain is from a study of cytomegalovirus exposure and HLA in healthy donors. The PCR had 60 Vbeta and 13 Jbeta primers. TCRdb's copy holds only in-frame clones and misses some; the assay was immunoSEQ multiplex PCR. The data show 150,000 to 190,000 clones, with about 88% seen just once and roughly 2.4% held by the top ten. The CDR3 has 13 amino acids. V was clipped by 2 bases and J by 5 bases; unmatched bases: 2. Germline V CDR1 and CDR2: MNHEY, SMNVEV (reference sequence). V and J are TRBV27 and TRBJ2-5, with 7 bases identical to TRBD2. The specimen sequenced was PBMCs. The receptor's source is a woman under 30 in good health and CMV-seronegative. The CDR3 coding sequence is TGTGCCAGCAGTTTACTAGCGGCGGAGACCCAGTACTTC. It is translated as CASSLLAAETQYF.